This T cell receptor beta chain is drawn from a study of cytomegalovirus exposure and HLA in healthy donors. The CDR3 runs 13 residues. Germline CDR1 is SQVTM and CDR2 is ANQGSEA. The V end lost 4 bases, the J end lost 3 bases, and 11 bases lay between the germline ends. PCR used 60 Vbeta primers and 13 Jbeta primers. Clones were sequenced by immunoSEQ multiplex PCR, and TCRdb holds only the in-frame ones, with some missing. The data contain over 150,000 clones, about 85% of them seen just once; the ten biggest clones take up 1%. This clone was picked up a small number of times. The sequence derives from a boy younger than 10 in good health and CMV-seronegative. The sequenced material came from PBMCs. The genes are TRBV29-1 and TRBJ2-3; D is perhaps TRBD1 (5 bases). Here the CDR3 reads CSVGGRATDTQYF. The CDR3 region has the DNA TGCAGCGTTGGCGGCAGGGCAACAGATACGCAGTATTTT.